The sequence of this TCR beta chain was determined in a study of T cell repertoires in ileal Crohn's disease. Background on the study: Postoperative therapy was given to about half: about ten thiopurines, some 18 anti-TNF agents. Notes on the study in general: Endoscopic recurrence occurred in every patient whose clonality exceeded 26.8%.

In the case of this clone: The antigen is not known.

The CDR3 loop spans 14 amino acids. Germline-derived CDR1 and CDR2 are MNHNY and SVGAGI (reference sequence). V lost 7 bases and J lost 8, with 17 bases in between. Only in-frame clones appear in the TCRdb table, and some are missing; sequencing was by immunoSEQ multiplex PCR. The sample lists around 5,600 clones; about 85% were seen once. Specimen: ileal tissue. The chain has TRBV6-6 and TRBJ1-4; D remains ambiguous. The TCR originated in an adult with Crohn's disease. The CDR3 nucleotides are TGTGCCAGCACCATGGACTCCCAAGGGGAAAAACTGTTTTTT. It codes for CASTMDSQGEKLFF.